This T cell receptor (beta chain) was identified during a study of long-term antiretroviral therapy in people with HIV. Every specimen provided about 0.9-11 million cryopreserved PBMC before DNA extraction took place. Runs used v3.0 of the immunoSEQ assay and were done at survey level. The repertoire was sequenced with immunoSEQ multiplex PCR; TCRdb's copy has only in-frame clones and lacks some. This table has about 22,000 clones, around 85% appearing once. This clone was seen more than once but under ten times. Its antigen is as yet unknown. Study-level findings and limits: Increased diversity was seen after ART, yet it remained lower than in transplant donor controls. Dating from about 2003 to 2017, the blood was possibly obtained under older ART regimens.

This sequence was found in a man between 40 and 49 years old with HIV. This sample comprised unsorted PBMCs, obtained 1.6 years after starting antiretroviral therapy.

CDR3 protein: CASMYTDTQYF. DNA of the CDR3: TGTGCCAGTATGTACACAGATACGCAGTATTTT. The rearrangement joins TRBV19 to TRBJ2-3, with D hard to call. V lost 7 bases to trimming and J lost 2 bases, with 4 bases between them. The CDR3 totals 11 residues. Germline-derived CDR1 and CDR2 are LNHDA and SQIVND (reference sequence).